Described below is a single T cell receptor (beta chain) sequence and its context. The data were taken from a study of blood T cell repertoires in COVID-19. Study details: The United States, Italy and Spain were the sources of the acute and convalescent COVID-19 samples. T cells, B-cell-depleted T cells, or PBMCs provided the cDNA or gDNA that served as material.

How the authors handled the data: Amplifying reference gene primers gave estimates of nucleated cell counts. Assay: immunoSEQ multiplex PCR; the TCRdb copy retains only in-frame clones and omits some. The DNA was the basis for D and trimming; V, J and clone size are from that table. Of approximately 260,000 clones in the sample, about 80% are singletons; the top ten hold approximately 9.4%. This CDR3 has 15 amino acids. Deletions cut 1 base from V and 0 bases from J, with 11 bases between. Germline values: CDR1 SGHRS, CDR2 YFSETQ. The origin of this receptor is a woman of 80 years or more with acute or convalescent COVID-19. The sequenced sample was peripheral blood. V and J are TRBV5-1 and TRBJ2-7; no clear D gene. CDR3 DNA: TGCGCCAGCAGCTTGAACAGCAAGAGCTCCTACGAGCAGTACTTC. Protein sequence: CASSLNSKSSYEQYF.